This T cell receptor beta chain comes out of a study of blood T cell repertoires in COVID-19. Overall study context: Acute and convalescent COVID-19 specimens originated in the United States, Italy and Spain.

The germline CDR1 and CDR2 sequences are SGDLS and YYNGEE. CDR3 length equals 16 residues. V was shortened by 2 bases and J by 2 bases, with 16 bases between the two germline ends. In the authors' workflow: Researchers report that nucleated cell counts were estimated from reference gene primer amplification. Method: immunoSEQ multiplex PCR; TCRdb's copy keeps in-frame clones and lacks some. D and trimming come from the DNA, and the V and J calls and clone size come from that table. The sample has tens of thousands of clones, 88% seen once; the top ten hold 4.5% to 6%. V and J are TRBV9 and TRBJ2-5; weak D call: TRBD1 (6 bases). This TCR was sampled from a human donor in a cohort sampled during active COVID-19. The sequencing input was peripheral blood. The DNA for the CDR3 is TGTGCCAGCAGCGTCGGCGGAACAGGGAATCAAGAGACCCAGTACTTC. Translated: CASSVGGTGNQETQYF.